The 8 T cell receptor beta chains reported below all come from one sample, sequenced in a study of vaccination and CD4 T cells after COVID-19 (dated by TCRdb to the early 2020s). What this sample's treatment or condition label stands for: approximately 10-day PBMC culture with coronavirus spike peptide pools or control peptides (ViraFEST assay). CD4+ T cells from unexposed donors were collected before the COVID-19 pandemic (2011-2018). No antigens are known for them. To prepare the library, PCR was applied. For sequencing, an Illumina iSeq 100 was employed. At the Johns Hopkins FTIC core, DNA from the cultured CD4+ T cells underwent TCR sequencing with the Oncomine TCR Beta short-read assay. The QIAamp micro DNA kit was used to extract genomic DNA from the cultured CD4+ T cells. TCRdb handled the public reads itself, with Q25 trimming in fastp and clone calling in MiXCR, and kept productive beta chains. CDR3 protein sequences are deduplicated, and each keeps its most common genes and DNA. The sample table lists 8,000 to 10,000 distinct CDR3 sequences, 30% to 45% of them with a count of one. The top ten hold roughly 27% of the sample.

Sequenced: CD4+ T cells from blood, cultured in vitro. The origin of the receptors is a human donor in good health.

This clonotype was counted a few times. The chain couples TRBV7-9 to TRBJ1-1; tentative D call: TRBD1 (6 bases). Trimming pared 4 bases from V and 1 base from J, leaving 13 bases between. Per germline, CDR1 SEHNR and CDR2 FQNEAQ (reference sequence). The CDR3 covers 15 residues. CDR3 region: CASSSLGGANTEAFF. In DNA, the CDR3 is TGTGCCAGCAGCTCCCTTGGGGGGGCGAACACTGAAGCTTTCTTT.

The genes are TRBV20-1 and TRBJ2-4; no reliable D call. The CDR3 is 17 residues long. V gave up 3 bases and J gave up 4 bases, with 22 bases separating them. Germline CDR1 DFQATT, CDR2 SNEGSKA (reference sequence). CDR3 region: CSASQHLVPPFKNIQYF. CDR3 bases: TGCAGTGCTAGTCAACACCTGGTGCCGCCTTTTAAAAACATTCAGTACTTC.

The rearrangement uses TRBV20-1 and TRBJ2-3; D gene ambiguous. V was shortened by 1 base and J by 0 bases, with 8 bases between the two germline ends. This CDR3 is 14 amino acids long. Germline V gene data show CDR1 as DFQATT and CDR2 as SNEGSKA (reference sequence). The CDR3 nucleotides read TGCAGTGCTAGAGTGGGCACTAGCACAGATACGCAGTATTTT. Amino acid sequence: CSARVGTSTDTQYF.

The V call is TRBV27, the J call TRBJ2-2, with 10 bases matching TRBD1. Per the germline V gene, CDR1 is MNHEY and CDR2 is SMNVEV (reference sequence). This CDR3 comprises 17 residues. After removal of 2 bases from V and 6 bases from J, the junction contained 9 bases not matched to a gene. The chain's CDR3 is CASSLDRTGGVAGELFF. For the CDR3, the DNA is TGTGCCAGCAGTTTAGACCGGACAGGGGGAGTGGCCGGGGAGCTGTTTTTT.

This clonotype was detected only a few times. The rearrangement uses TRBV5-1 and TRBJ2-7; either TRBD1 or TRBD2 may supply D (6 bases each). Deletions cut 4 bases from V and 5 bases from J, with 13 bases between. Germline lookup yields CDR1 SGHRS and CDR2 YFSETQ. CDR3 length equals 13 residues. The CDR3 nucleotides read TGCGCCAGCAGCGTAGGGGGGCCTGACGAGCAGTACTTC. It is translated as CASSVGGPDEQYF.

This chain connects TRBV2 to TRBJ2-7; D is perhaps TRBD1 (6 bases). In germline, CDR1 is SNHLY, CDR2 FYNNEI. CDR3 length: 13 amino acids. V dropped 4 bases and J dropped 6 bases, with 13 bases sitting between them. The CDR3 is CASSVGQISEQYF. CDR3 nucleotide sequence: TGTGCCAGCAGTGTAGGACAGATTTCCGAGCAGTACTTC.

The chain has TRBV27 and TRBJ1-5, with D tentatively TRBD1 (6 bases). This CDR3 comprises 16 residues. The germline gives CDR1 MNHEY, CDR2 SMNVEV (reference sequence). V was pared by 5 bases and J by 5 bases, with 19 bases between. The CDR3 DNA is TGTGCCAGCAGTAGCCACGCGGGACAAGGAGATCAGCCCCAGCATTTT. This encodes CASSSHAGQGDQPQHF.

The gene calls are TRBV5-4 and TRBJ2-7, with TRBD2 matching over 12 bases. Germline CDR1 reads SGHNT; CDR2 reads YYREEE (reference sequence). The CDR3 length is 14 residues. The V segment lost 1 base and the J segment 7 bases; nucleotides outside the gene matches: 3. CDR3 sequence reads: CASSLTGLAGEQYF. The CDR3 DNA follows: TGTGCCAGCAGCTTGACGGGACTAGCGGGTGAGCAGTACTTC.